Listed below are T cell receptor beta chains from one sample, sequenced in a study of human T cells and chemical hapten exposure. From the RACE reads, TCRdb called clonotypes with MiXCR, one entry per CDR3 protein. The repertoire has tens of thousands of distinct CDR3 sequences, around a tenth of them found once; the top ten carry approximately 4.6%. The input for sequencing was whole blood, taken in connection with sensitization to the hapten diphenylcyclopropenone (DPC). These receptors all come from a woman between 45 and 60 years old with alopecia areata. Some clones in this sample may be carry-over from other donors' samples. Each CDR3 is given with its conserved first and last residue. A D gene is named only where the DNA matches it firmly. Expanded clones get a size class; other rows say once, few or many, or leave the size out.

v_gene	abundance	j_gene	d_gene	CDR3nt	CDR3aa
TRBV28	few	TRBJ1-3	NA	TGTGCCAGCAGATCAGGGATCTGGGGAAACACCATATATTTT	CASRSGIWGNTIYF
TRBV7-9	many	TRBJ2-2	NA	TGTGCCAGCAGCTTATCCCCGGCAGGGACGACCGGGGAGCTGTTTTTT	CASSLSPAGTTGELFF
TRBV27	few	TRBJ2-3	NA	TGTGCCAGCAGTTTATCGTGGAGGGTTGCAGATACGCAGTATTTT	CASSLSWRVADTQYF
TRBV7-9	many	TRBJ2-6	TRBD1	TGTGCCAGCAGCTTATTCCCCCCGGGACAGGGAATAAATGGGGCCAACGTCCTGACTTTC	CASSLFPPGQGINGANVLTF
TRBV11-1	many	TRBJ1-1	NA	TGTGCCAGCAGCGTGTCGGTGAACACTGAAGCTTTCTTT	CASSVSVNTEAFF
TRBV25-1	NA	TRBJ1-6	NA	TGTGCCAGCAGTTGGCTCTTTGGACCCCTCCACTTT	CASSWLFGPLHF
TRBV7-2	many	TRBJ2-7	NA	TGTGCCAGCAGCTTAGTGCCGGTCCGTAGCTCCTACGAGCAGTACTTC	CASSLVPVRSSYEQYF
TRBV12-3/TRBV12-4	NA	TRBJ2-3	TRBD2	TGTGCCAGCAGACAGAATCGGGCGGGAGGTACAGATACGCAGTATTTT	CASRQNRAGGTDTQYF
TRBV20-1	NA	TRBJ2-7	TRBD2	TGCAGTGCTTCTAGAGTAGCGGGAGGAAACGAGCAGTACTTC	CSASRVAGGNEQYF
TRBV12-3/TRBV12-4	many	TRBJ1-1	NA	TGTGCCAGCAGTTTGCTCCTACGGAACACTGAAGCTTTCTTT	CASSLLLRNTEAFF
TRBV12-3/TRBV12-4	NA	TRBJ1-2	NA	TGTGCCAGCAGCCCCCTTGGGTTAAGCTATGACTACACCTTC	CASSPLGLSYDYTF
TRBV29-1	many	TRBJ1-4	TRBD1	TGCAGCGTCTCAGGGGGGGTAAATGAAAAACTGTTTTTT	CSVSGGVNEKLFF
TRBV7-9	many	TRBJ2-1	NA	TGTGCCAGCAGCGTTGGTGGGGCGTCCTACAATGAGCAGTTCTTC	CASSVGGASYNEQFF
TRBV18	many	TRBJ2-5	NA	TGTGCCAGCTCACCACCATTACGCGGGATCGAAGAGACCCAGTACTTC	CASSPPLRGIEETQYF
TRBV2	NA	TRBJ2-1	NA	TGTGCCAGCAGTGAACTGATTAGCTACAATGAGCAGTTCTTC	CASSELISYNEQFF
TRBV18	NA	TRBJ2-2	NA	TGTGCCAGCTCACCACCCTACACCGGGGAGCTGTTTTTT	CASSPPYTGELFF
TRBV4-3	NA	TRBJ2-1	NA	TGCGCCAGCAGCCGAGCCGGGACCCAGCAGGGAAATGAGCAGTTCTTC	CASSRAGTQQGNEQFF
TRBV7-6	many	TRBJ1-1	TRBD1	TGTGCCAGCAGCTTGGGACAGAGGAACACTGAAGCTTTCTTT	CASSLGQRNTEAFF
TRBV18	NA	TRBJ1-2	NA	TGTGCCAGCTCACCACCGGGAGGTGGCTACACCTTC	CASSPPGGGYTF
TRBV20-1	few	TRBJ1-2	NA	TGCAGTGCATCGAAGGAGAACAGTGGCGGCTACACCTTC	CSASKENSGGYTF
TRBV24-1	many	TRBJ2-5	NA	TGTGCCACCAGTGATGGGGCGGAGACCCAGTACTTC	CATSDGAETQYF
TRBV19	many	TRBJ2-7	NA	TGTGCCAGTAAGGGCGGTTCCTACGAGCAGTACTTC	CASKGGSYEQYF
TRBV5-1	few	TRBJ1-2	TRBD1	TGCGCCAGCAGCCGTACAGGGGACGGCTATGGCTACACCTTC	CASSRTGDGYGYTF
TRBV6-6	few	TRBJ1-5	NA	TGTGCCAGTCAGACAGGCGGAAGCAATCAGCCCCAGCATTTT	CASQTGGSNQPQHF
TRBV30	many	TRBJ1-5	NA	TGTGCCTGGAGAAGACAGAACAATCAGCCCCAGCATTTT	CAWRRQNNQPQHF
TRBV7-2	few	TRBJ2-3	TRBD1	TGTGCCAGCAGCTCAGAGACAGGGATAAGCACAGATACGCAGTATTTT	CASSSETGISTDTQYF
TRBV20-1	many	TRBJ2-1	TRBD1	TGCAGTGCTAGCCTACAGGGGGCGAGCTCCTACAATGAGCAGTTCTTC	CSASLQGASSYNEQFF
TRBV7-2	once	TRBJ1-2	NA	TGTGCCAGCAGCTTAACTACCTATGGCTACACCTTC	CASSLTTYGYTF
TRBV4-1	many	TRBJ2-1	TRBD2	TGCGCCAGCAGCCAGGTTAGCGGGAGGGGGAATGAGCAGTTCTTC	CASSQVSGRGNEQFF
TRBV6-2/TRBV6-3	few	TRBJ1-2	NA	TGTGCCAGCAGTCCCTGGAGGGGTGGCTACACCTTC	CASSPWRGGYTF
TRBV5-5	many	TRBJ1-6	TRBD1	TGTGCCAGCGAGTCCCCTCCGGGACAGGGCTTGGGGTCACCCCTCCACTTT	CASESPPGQGLGSPLHF
TRBV12-3/TRBV12-4	few	TRBJ2-7	NA	TGTGCCAGCAGTTTTCCACCCACCTACGAGCAGTACTTC	CASSFPPTYEQYF
TRBV30	many	TRBJ2-1	TRBD2	TGTGCCTGGACAGACATCCTTAGCGGGGGCTACAATGAGCAGTTCTTC	CAWTDILSGGYNEQFF
TRBV18	few	TRBJ1-1	TRBD1	TGTGCCAGCTCACCACCGACAGGGATGAACACTGAAGCTTTCTTT	CASSPPTGMNTEAFF
TRBV6-2/TRBV6-3	many	TRBJ2-3	NA	TGTGCCAGCAGTTACGGTCCCCGAGGGGGAGCGGCAGATACGCAGTATTTT	CASSYGPRGGAADTQYF
TRBV10-2	NA	TRBJ2-7	NA	TGCGCCAGCAGTCGCCAGGGGATCTACGAGCAGTACTTC	CASSRQGIYEQYF
TRBV21-1	many	TRBJ2-6	NA	TGTGCCAGCAGCAAAGTTGAAGGGGAAGCTGGGGCCAACGTCCTGACTTTC	CASSKVEGEAGANVLTF
TRBV4-3	many	TRBJ1-6	NA	TGCGCCAGCAGCCAAGATCTGGGCCTAGCTTTTTCACCCCTCCACTTT	CASSQDLGLAFSPLHF
TRBV7-2	many	TRBJ1-2	NA	TGTGCCAGCAGCTTAGTGGGGGATACAAGTTTCTATGGCTACACCTTC	CASSLVGDTSFYGYTF
TRBV29-1	few	TRBJ2-3	TRBD2	TGCAGCGTTGATAGGGGACTAGCCGCAGATACGCAGTATTTT	CSVDRGLAADTQYF
TRBV6-6	NA	TRBJ1-5	NA	TGTGCCAGCAGTTCCGAGGATCGTAGGAGGCCCCAGCATTTT	CASSSEDRRRPQHF
TRBV12-3/TRBV12-4	few	TRBJ2-7	TRBD2	TGTGCCAGCAGTGGGACTAGCGGGGTCCTTTACGAGCAGTACTTC	CASSGTSGVLYEQYF
TRBV29-1	NA	TRBJ2-7	NA	TGCAGCGTTGATGGCCCGGAGTCCTACGAGCAGTACTTC	CSVDGPESYEQYF
TRBV27	NA	TRBJ2-7	TRBD1	TGTGCCAGCAGTCCAGACACAGGGGCCGGGCAGTACTTC	CASSPDTGAGQYF
TRBV4-2	many	TRBJ2-7	NA	TGTGCCAGCAGCCAAGAAGAGGGCTGGGGGAGTACTCCCTACGAGCAGTACTTC	CASSQEEGWGSTPYEQYF
TRBV4-2	many	TRBJ2-1	NA	TGTGCCAGCAGCCAGGGGGGGCCCGACTCCTACAATGAGCAGTTCTTC	CASSQGGPDSYNEQFF
TRBV7-2	many	TRBJ1-4	TRBD1	TGTGCCAGCAGCGGAGCACTGACAGGGACTAATGAAAAACTGTTTTTT	CASSGALTGTNEKLFF
TRBV29-1	NA	TRBJ1-2	NA	TGCAGCGTCCGGGATACCTATGGCTACACCTTC	CSVRDTYGYTF
TRBV2	few	TRBJ2-3	TRBD2	TGTGCCAGCATGAGCGGGACTAGCGGGAATTGGGCGTCTAGCACAGATACGCAGTATTTT	CASMSGTSGNWASSTDTQYF
TRBV7-9	many	TRBJ2-5	NA	TGTGCCAGCAGCCCTTGGGTGCGGGACGCAGAGACCCAGTACTTC	CASSPWVRDAETQYF
TRBV7-9	many	TRBJ1-2	NA	TGTGCCAGCAGTTCTGCTCTAGGGGACCGAACTGGCTACACCTTC	CASSSALGDRTGYTF
TRBV20-1	few	TRBJ1-2	TRBD1	TGCAGTGCGAGGAAGGCAGGGGGCGTCGATGGCTACACCTTC	CSARKAGGVDGYTF
TRBV25-1	few	TRBJ1-1	TRBD1	TGTGCCAGCAGTAGGACAGGGCCCGCTGAAGCTTTCTTT	CASSRTGPAEAFF